Each of the 30 T cell receptor beta chains below was sequenced from the same sample in a study of read filtering for tumor transcriptome and immune sequencing. Molecular barcoded adaptors covering alpha/delta and beta/gamma chains were used on 400 ng RNA. Using its own MiXCR run on the reads, TCRdb lists one record per CDR3 protein. The table includes approximately 150,000 distinct CDR3 sequences, about 12% detected once. The sample consisted of a population of CD138-negative cells sorted from bone marrow. Receptors originate from a donor aged 40 or older with multiple myeloma.

This clonotype was recorded a few times. This chain links TRBV7-3 with TRBJ2-1; 11 bases are shared with TRBD2. This CDR3 has 17 residues. From germline, CDR1 is SGHTA and CDR2 FQGTGA. V dropped 1 base and J dropped 7; count of bases not matched to a gene: 9. This CDR3 reads CASSLKLVTSGSNEQFF. DNA for the CDR3: TGTGCCAGCAGCTTAAAGCTGGTCACTAGCGGGAGTAATGAGCAGTTCTTC. Full variable domain (remainder filled in from reference TRBV7-3 and TRBJ2-1): GAGVSQTPSNKVTEKGKYVELRCDPISGHTALYWYRQSLGQGPEFLIYFQGTGAADDSGLPNDRFFAVRPEGSVSTLKIQRTERGDSAVYLCASSLKLVTSGSNEQFFGPGTRLTVL.

This clonotype was recorded at least ten times. The V gene is TRBV15, the J gene TRBJ2-1; TRBD2 matches at 7 bases. This CDR3 contains 17 residues. Germline V gene lookup returns CDR1 LNHNV and CDR2 YYDKDF (reference sequence). The junction had 10 bases not matched to a gene; V was cut back by 2 bases and J by 3 bases. The CDR3 is CATSRKFIAGNYNEQFF. CDR3 nucleotides: TGTGCCACCAGCAGAAAATTCATAGCGGGCAACTACAATGAGCAGTTCTTC. The whole variable domain, filled in from reference TRBV15 and TRBJ2-1, reads DAMVIQNPRYQVTQFGKPVTLSCSQTLNHNVMYWYQQKSSQAPKLLFHYYDKDFNNEADTPDNFQSRRPNTSFCFLDIRSPGLGDTAMYLCATSRKFIAGNYNEQFFGPGTRLTVL.

This clonotype was seen at least ten times. The rearrangement uses TRBV3-1 and TRBJ1-1, with TRBD1 as a possible D gene (5 bases). Deletions cut 2 bases from V and 3 bases from J, with 10 bases between. Germline CDR1 reads LGHDT; CDR2 reads YNNKEL (reference sequence). CDR3 length equals 14 residues. CDR3 residues: CASSQPGTDTEAFF. The CDR3 nucleotides read TGTGCCAGCAGCCAACCCGGGACGGACACTGAAGCTTTCTTT.

This clonotype was recorded many times. The chain joins TRBV29-1 to TRBJ2-7; no reliable D call. The germline CDR1 and CDR2 sequences are SQVTM and ANQGSEA. Trimming stripped 7 bases from V and 0 bases from J, with 13 bases between. This CDR3 has 13 amino acids. The CDR3 region is CSARARSSYEQYF. The CDR3 nucleotides read TGCAGCGCTAGAGCGCGTAGCTCCTACGAGCAGTACTTC.

The genes are TRBV10-3 and TRBJ1-1; TRBD1 agrees at 8 bases. V was pared by 2 bases and J by 3 bases, with 11 bases of the junction left unmatched. Germline CDR1 and CDR2: ENHRY and SYGVKD. CDR3 length: 17 residues. CDR3 sequence reads: CAISEPWTGYMDTEAFF. Here the CDR3 DNA reads TGTGCCATCAGTGAGCCATGGACAGGGTACATGGACACTGAAGCTTTCTTT.

This clonotype was seen repeatedly, ten times or more. One junction end disagrees with the germline gene, perhaps due to a read error. The V call is TRBV7-2, the J call TRBJ2-1; D is unclear. The CDR3 runs to 13 residues. From germline, CDR1 is SGHTA and CDR2 FQGNSA. Here the CDR3 DNA reads TGTGCCAGCAGCTTAGGGGGTCCGAATGAGCAGCTCTTC. It translates to CASSLGGPNEQLF.

In its sample, this clonotype was seen a few times. The rearrangement joins TRBV6-5 to TRBJ2-5; weak D call: TRBD1 (5 bases). Trimming pared 2 bases from V and 5 bases from J, leaving 9 bases between. The CDR3 is made up of 13 amino acids. Germline-derived CDR1 and CDR2 are MNHEY and SVGAGI. In DNA form, the CDR3 reads TGTGCCAGCAGTTACAGGGGTGGGGAGACCCAGTACTTC. This sequence encodes CASSYRGGETQYF.

Turning to this clonotype: A much larger clonotype is one base distant, so this may be a read error. The rearrangement links TRBV21-1 to TRBJ2-7; the D call TRBD1 from the table was never checked on the DNA. TRBV21-1 is deemed a pseudogene. The CDR3 covers 13 residues. The CDR3 DNA follows: TGTGCCAGCAGCCCCGGCAAGGAGCACGAGCAGTACTTC. Its translation: CASSPGKEHEQYF.

This clonotype has a count of ten or more. The chain joins TRBV4-3 to TRBJ2-1; 11 nucleotides match TRBD1. Germline trimming cut 5 bases from V and 10 bases from J; bases unmatched to any gene: 16. Germline V CDR1 and CDR2: LGHNA, YSLEER. This CDR3 has 17 amino acids. CDR3 amino acids: CASSETALGQGAGEQFF. CDR3 sequence (DNA): TGCGCCAGCAGCGAAACAGCCCTCGGACAGGGGGCAGGAGAGCAGTTCTTC.

There are many counts of this clonotype. The chain couples TRBV4-1 to TRBJ1-1; 8 bases match TRBD1. This CDR3 has 17 amino acids. Germline loops: CDR1 MGHRA, CDR2 YSYEKL. Trimming at V came to 0 bases and at J to 5 bases, leaving 11 bases not matched to a gene. In DNA form, the CDR3 reads TGCGCCAGCAGCCAAGATCAGGGCAGGGGGCGGAATACTGAAGCTTTCTTT. This translates into CASSQDQGRGRNTEAFF.

Turning to this clonotype: It may be a read error: a sequence one base away is much more abundant. This chain uses TRBV29-1 with TRBJ1-2, with 12 bases fitting TRBD1. The CDR3 loop spans 12 amino acids. Looked up from germline, CDR1 is SQVTM and CDR2 is ANQGSEA. V lost 8 bases to trimming and J lost 10 bases; unmatched junction nucleotides: 8. The CDR3 coding sequence is TGCAGCTCCTCCGGGACAGGGGGCGACTACACCTTC. This sequence encodes CSSSGTGGDYTF. Based on the CDR3 plus reference TRBV29-1 and TRBJ1-2, the full variable domain is SAVISQKPSRDICQRGTSLTIQCQVDSQVTMMFWYRQQPGQSLTLIATANQGSEATYESGFVIDKFPISRPNLTFSTLTVSNMSPEDSSIYLCSSSGTGGDYTFGSGTRLTVV.

This clonotype was counted many times. The chain employs TRBV18 and TRBJ1-1, with 7 bases identical to TRBD1. With 8 bases clipped from V and 1 base from J, the junction kept 7 bases outside the gene matches. This CDR3 spans 14 amino acids. Germline assignment: CDR1 KGHSH and CDR2 LQKENI. The CDR3 coding sequence is TGTGCCAGCAGCCCGGGGACAGCGAACACTGAAGCTTTCTTT. Its protein is CASSPGTANTEAFF.

In the case of this clonotype: A much larger clone sits a single nucleotide away, making a read error possible. The CDR3 bases are TGTGCCAGCAGATGGGGCAGGGGGACTGAAGCTTTCTTT. Translated, it gives CASRWGRGTEAFF. The V and J genes are TRBV12-3 or TRBV12-4 and TRBJ1-1; 7 bases map to TRBD1. J lost 5 bases, V lost 6 bases, and 6 bases had no gene match. The CDR3 is 13 residues long.

There are many counts of this clonotype. The chain recombines TRBV7-9 with TRBJ2-1; 7 bases map to TRBD2. The V and J ends lost 6 bases and 2 bases, in that order; junction bases with no gene match: 10. The length of the CDR3 is 16 residues. CDR1 and CDR2 from the germline V gene are SEHNR and FQNEAQ (reference sequence). The DNA for the CDR3 is TGTGCCAGCAGTCAAGGAGGGAGGGCCGCCTACAATGAGCAGTTCTTC. Encoded protein: CASSQGGRAAYNEQFF. Full variable domain (rest looked up from reference TRBV7-9 and TRBJ2-1): DTGVSQNPRHKITKRGQNVTFRCDPISEHNRLYWYRQTLGQGPEFLTYFQNEAQLEKSRLLSDRFSAERPKGSFSTLEIQRTEQGDSAMYLCASSQGGRAAYNEQFFGPGTRLTVL.

This clonotype was observed a handful of times. This may stem from a read error, because a much larger clone lies one nucleotide away. The chain carries TRBV29-1 and TRBJ1-1; weak D call: TRBD1 (6 bases). Trimming removed 0 bases at V and 5 bases at J, with 16 bases between. CDR1 SQVTM and CDR2 ANQGSEA come from the germline V gene. This CDR3 has 15 residues. The CDR3 DNA reads as TGCAGCGTTGAAGATCAAACAGGGTGGGGAACTGAAGCTTTCTTT. Its protein product is CSVEDQTGWGTEAFF. Full variable domain (rest looked up from reference TRBV29-1 and TRBJ1-1): SAVISQKPSRDICQRGTSLTIQCQVDSQVTMMFWYRQQPGQSLTLIATANQGSEATYESGFVIDKFPISRPNLTFSTLTVSNMSPEDSSIYLCSVEDQTGWGTEAFFGQGTRLTVV.

V is TRBV2 and J is TRBJ2-2; no firm D call. The CDR3 contains 14 residues. The V end lost 8 bases, the J end lost 3 bases, and 13 bases lay between the germline ends. Germline-derived CDR1 and CDR2 are SNHLY and FYNNEI. The CDR3 sequence is CASGPWRDTGELFF. In nucleotides, the CDR3 is TGTGCCAGCGGCCCCTGGAGAGACACCGGGGAGCTGTTTTTT.

This clonotype was counted many times. The V and J genes are TRBV7-9 and TRBJ1-5; D remains ambiguous. Trimming left V 3 bases short and J 5 bases short, with 17 bases between. From germline, CDR1 is SEHNR and CDR2 FQNEAQ (reference sequence). The CDR3 runs to 16 residues. The CDR3 region has the DNA TGTGCCAGCAGCTTGGCAGGTAGCCCTAGAGATCAGCCCCAGCATTTT. Its protein is CASSLAGSPRDQPQHF.

Many counts were recorded for this clonotype. The CDR3 region has the DNA TGTGCCAGCAGCCCGTTAGGGGTTCATGGCTACACCTTC. Translating it yields CASSPLGVHGYTF. V is TRBV5-6 and J is TRBJ1-2; D possibly corresponds to TRBD1 (5 bases). Germline lookup yields CDR1 SGHDT and CDR2 YYEEEE. The CDR3 has 13 residues. V was trimmed by 4 bases and J by 6 bases, leaving 13 bases between them.

This clonotype was counted at least ten times. The genes are TRBV4-3 and TRBJ2-1; TRBD1 or TRBD2 may be the D gene (7 bases each). This CDR3 region has 14 residues. The V and J ends lost 6 bases and 2 bases respectively, with 11 bases between them. The germline gives CDR1 LGHNA, CDR2 YSLEER. The CDR3 DNA is TGCGCCAGCAGGGGAGGGGGCCCCTACAATGAGCAGTTCTTC. It translates to CASRGGGPYNEQFF.

This clonotype was counted only a few times. A read error may be the cause here, since a much bigger clone is one base away. The rearrangement links TRBV20-1 to TRBJ2-7; 10 bases match TRBD2. CDR1 and CDR2 (germline): DFQATT, SNEGSKA (reference sequence). The CDR3 runs to 12 residues. The DNA of the CDR3 is TGCGGTTTCATAGCGGGAGGCTACGAGCAGTACTTC. This codes for CGFIAGGYEQYF.

This clonotype was picked up many times. The J gene is TRBJ2-1, the V gene TRBV15; TRBD2 matches at 11 bases. Germline loops: CDR1 LNHNV, CDR2 YYDKDF (reference sequence). This CDR3 spans 17 amino acids. Unmatched junction bases numbered 8, after V lost 0 bases and J lost 7 bases. The CDR3 sequence: CATSRDGSTSGINEQFF. CDR3 in DNA: TGTGCCACCAGCAGAGATGGCTCGACTAGCGGGATTAATGAGCAGTTCTTC.

V gene TRBV4-3 combines with J gene TRBJ2-7, with 7 bases that match TRBD1. Looked up from germline, CDR1 is LGHNA and CDR2 is YSLEER. There are 14 residues in the CDR3. V lost 4 bases, J lost 3 bases, and 6 bases stayed unmatched. CDR3: CASSPGTAFYEQYF. The CDR3 bases are TGCGCCAGCAGCCCCGGGACAGCTTTCTACGAGCAGTACTTC.

The rearrangement uses TRBV12-3 or TRBV12-4 and TRBJ1-6, with D tentatively TRBD1 (5 bases). The V end was cut by 6 bases, the J end by 0 bases, with 12 bases between. The CDR3 has 16 amino acids. CDR3 region: CASRTGPSSYNSPLHF. The CDR3 DNA follows: TGTGCCAGCAGAACAGGACCGAGCTCCTATAATTCACCCCTCCACTTT.

This clonotype was seen at least ten times. J is TRBJ2-1 and V is TRBV6-2 or TRBV6-3, with 8 nucleotides matching TRBD1. The ends lost 2 bases at V and 4 bases at J; junction bases unmatched: 4. CDR3 length: 15 amino acids. Germline CDR1 and CDR2: MNHEY and SVGEGT. In DNA, the CDR3 is TGTGCCAGCAGTTACCCTAGGACAGGGTACAATGAGCAGTTCTTC. Translated, it gives CASSYPRTGYNEQFF.

The rearrangement joins TRBV30 to TRBJ2-7; TRBD2 might be the D (5 bases). The CDR3 length is 13 residues. CDR1 is GTSNPN and CDR2 is SVGIG in the germline V gene (reference sequence). V shed 0 bases and J shed 7 bases, with 13 bases lying between them. CDR3 residues: CAWSVLSPGEQYF. CDR3 nucleotide sequence: TGTGCCTGGAGTGTATTGTCTCCGGGGGAGCAGTACTTC.

This clonotype was seen at least ten times. J is TRBJ2-2 and V is TRBV20-1; possibly TRBD2 for D (5 bases). V was shortened by 5 bases and J by 2 bases, with 12 bases between the two germline ends. CDR3 length: 14 residues. Germline V lookup: CDR1 DFQATT, CDR2 SNEGSKA (reference sequence). Written as DNA, the CDR3 is TGCAGTGCTCTCTCCGGGGTCAACACCGGGGAGCTGTTTTTT. This codes for CSALSGVNTGELFF.

At least ten counts were recorded for this clonotype. This chain links TRBV7-3 with TRBJ2-1, with 8 bases that match TRBD2. Germline CDR1 is SGHTA and CDR2 is FQGTGA. This CDR3 spans 15 amino acids. With 5 bases clipped from V and 3 bases from J, the junction kept 6 bases outside the gene matches. CDR3 nucleotide sequence: TGTGCCAGCAGCCCAGCCGGGACTAGCTACAATGAGCAGTTCTTC. It specifies CASSPAGTSYNEQFF.

A note on this clonotype: Given a much more abundant clone one base away, this may be a read error. The gene calls are TRBV6-2 or TRBV6-3 and TRBJ1-1, with D possibly being TRBD1 (6 bases). CDR1 and CDR2 from the germline V gene are MNHEY and SVGEGT. The V and J ends lost 6 bases and 4 bases respectively, with 9 bases between them. The CDR3 sequence is 12 residues long. As DNA, the CDR3 is TGTGCCAGCAGGAGGGGGGGCACTGAAGCTTTCTTT. This gives the protein CASRRGGTEAFF.

In regard to this clonotype: Relative to the germline gene, one junction end is altered; a read error may explain this. The rearrangement joins TRBV12-5 to TRBJ2-1; 7 bases fit TRBD2. CDR1 is LGHNT, CDR2 FRNRAP, per germline. This CDR3 has 16 residues. CDR3 sequence reads: CASGLVPAGSYNDQFF. The CDR3 coding sequence is TGTGCTAGTGGTTTGGTTCCAGCGGGATCCTACAATGATCAGTTTTTC.

This clonotype has ten or more counts. The gene calls are TRBV4-1 and TRBJ1-5; D is unclear. V was trimmed by 2 bases and J by 7 bases, leaving 6 bases between them. Germline V gene sequence: CDR1 MGHRA, CDR2 YSYEKL. The CDR3 sequence is 12 residues long. The CDR3 is CASSQPLQPQHF. In nucleotides, the CDR3 is TGCGCCAGCAGCCAACCCTTACAGCCCCAGCATTTT.